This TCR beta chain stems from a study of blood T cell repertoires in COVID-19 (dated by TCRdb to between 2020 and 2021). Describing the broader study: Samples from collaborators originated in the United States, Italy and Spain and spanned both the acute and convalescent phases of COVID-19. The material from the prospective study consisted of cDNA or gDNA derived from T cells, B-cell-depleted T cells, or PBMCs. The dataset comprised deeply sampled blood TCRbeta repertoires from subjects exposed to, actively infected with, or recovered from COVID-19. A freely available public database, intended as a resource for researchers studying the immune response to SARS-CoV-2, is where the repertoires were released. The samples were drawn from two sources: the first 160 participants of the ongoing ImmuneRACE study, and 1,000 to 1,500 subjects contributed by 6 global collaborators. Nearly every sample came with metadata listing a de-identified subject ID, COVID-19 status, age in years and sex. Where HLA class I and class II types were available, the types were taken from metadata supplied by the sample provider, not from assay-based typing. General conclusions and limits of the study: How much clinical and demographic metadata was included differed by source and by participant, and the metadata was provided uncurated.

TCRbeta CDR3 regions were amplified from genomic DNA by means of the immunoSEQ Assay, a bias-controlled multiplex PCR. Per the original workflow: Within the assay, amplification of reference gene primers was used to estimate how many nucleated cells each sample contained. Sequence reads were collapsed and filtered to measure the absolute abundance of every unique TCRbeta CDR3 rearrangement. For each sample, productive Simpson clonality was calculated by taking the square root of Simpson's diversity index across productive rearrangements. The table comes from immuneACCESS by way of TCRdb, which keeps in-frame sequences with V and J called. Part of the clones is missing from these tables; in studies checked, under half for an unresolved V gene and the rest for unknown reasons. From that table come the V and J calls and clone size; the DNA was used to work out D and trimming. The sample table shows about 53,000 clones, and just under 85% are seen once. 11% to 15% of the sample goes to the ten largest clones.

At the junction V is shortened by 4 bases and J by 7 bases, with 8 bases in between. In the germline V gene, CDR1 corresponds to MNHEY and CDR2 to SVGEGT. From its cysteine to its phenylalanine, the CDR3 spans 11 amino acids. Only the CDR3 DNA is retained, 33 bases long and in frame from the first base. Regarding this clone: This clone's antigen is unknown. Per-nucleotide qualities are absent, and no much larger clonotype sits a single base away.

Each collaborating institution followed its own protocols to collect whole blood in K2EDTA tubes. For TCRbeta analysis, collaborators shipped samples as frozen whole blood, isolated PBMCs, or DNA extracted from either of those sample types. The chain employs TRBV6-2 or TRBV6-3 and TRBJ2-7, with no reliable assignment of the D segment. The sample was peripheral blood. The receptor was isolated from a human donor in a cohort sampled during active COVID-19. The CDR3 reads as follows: CASSLTREQYF. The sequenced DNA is TGTGCCAGCAGTTTAACGCGGGAGCAGTACTTC.